These T cell receptor beta chains were read from a single sample in a study of cytomegalovirus exposure and HLA in healthy donors. Profiling relied on immunoSEQ multiplex PCR, and the TCRdb table lists in-frame clones only, not all of them. The data hold around 70,000 clones, with 94% observed a single time. The specimen was PBMCs. The receptor source for this set is a man between 18 and 35 years old in good health and CMV-seropositive. Both conserved end residues are part of each CDR3.

v_call cdr3_length cdr3_aa
TRBV28 15 CASSPDRGFIDEQFF
TRBV28 14 CASSLTAENTEAFF
TRBV11-3 15 CASSLVGGFTDTQYF
TRBV19 15 CASSPDRVITGELFF
TRBV9 16 CASSREGAISTDTQYF
TRBV7-3 15 CASSLSAAGGYEQYF
TRBV19 14 CAISGGQFNQPQHF
TRBV6-1 12 CASTYATYEQYF
TRBV2 14 CASSGVGSADTQYF
TRBV28 15 CASSLYGRLNTEAFF
TRBV7-3 13 CASSLGTGFLTFF
TRBV19 12 CASGLGVETQYF
TRBV18 15 CASSPRRTGQYEQYF
TRBV10-3 13 CAIGDREGETQYF
TRBV19 16 CASSMDRGVQKTIQYF